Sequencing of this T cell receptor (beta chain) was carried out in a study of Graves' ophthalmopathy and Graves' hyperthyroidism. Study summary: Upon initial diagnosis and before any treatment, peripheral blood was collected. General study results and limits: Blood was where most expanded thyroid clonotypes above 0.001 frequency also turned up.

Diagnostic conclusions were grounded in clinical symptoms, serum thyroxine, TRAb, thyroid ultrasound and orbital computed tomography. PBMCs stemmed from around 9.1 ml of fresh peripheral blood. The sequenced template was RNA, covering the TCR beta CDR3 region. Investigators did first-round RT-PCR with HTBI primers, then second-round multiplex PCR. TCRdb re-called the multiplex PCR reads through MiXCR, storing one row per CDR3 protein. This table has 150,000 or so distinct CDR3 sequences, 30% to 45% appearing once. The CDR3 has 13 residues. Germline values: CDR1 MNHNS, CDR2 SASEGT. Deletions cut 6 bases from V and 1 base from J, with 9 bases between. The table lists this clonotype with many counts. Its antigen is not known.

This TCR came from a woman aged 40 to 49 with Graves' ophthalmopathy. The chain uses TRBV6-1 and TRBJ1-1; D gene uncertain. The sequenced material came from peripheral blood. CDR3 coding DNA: TGTGCCAGCAGCTGTTCAAGGAACACTGAAGCTTTCTTT. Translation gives CASSCSRNTEAFF.